This record concerns one TCR beta chain sequence. The data are from a study of T-cell reconstitution after alpha-beta-depleted transplantation in children. J was trimmed by 7 bases and V by 2 bases; bases with no gene match: 5. The germline CDR1 and CDR2 sequences are SGHTS and YDEGEE. The CDR3 has 14 amino acids. Unique molecular identifiers were used in preparing the TCRbeta library. Each CDR3 protein is one row after TCRdb ran MiXCR on the PCR reads. The table includes around 380,000 distinct CDR3 sequences, 11% detected once. Sequenced material: PBMCs from the stem cell graft donor, taken from the stem cell graft. This chain connects TRBV5-8 to TRBJ2-2, with 7 bases lining up with TRBD1. The sequence came from a human donor who donated a stem cell graft to a child with acute myeloid leukemia. DNA for the CDR3: TGTGCCAGCAGCTTACAAGGGGGCGGCGGGGAGCTGTTTTTT. It specifies CASSLQGGGGELFF.